A selection of T cell receptor beta chains follows, all from one sample in a study of T cells after yellow fever vaccination. TCRdb processed the 5' RACE reads anew with MiXCR; each CDR3 protein has one entry. Found here are some 320,000 distinct CDR3 sequences, around 4.5% of them singletons; the top ten hold 15% to 20%. Source: PBMCs, taken 15 days after the yellow fever booster vaccination. All receptors derive from a man between 18 and 29 years old who received the YFV17D yellow fever vaccine. Both conserved end residues are part of each CDR3. The order of the fields is CDR3 length, V gene, J gene, D gene, CDR3 protein. D genes are given only for firm matches.

14	TRBV7-2	TRBJ1-3	NA	CASSLVAPGNTIYF
13	TRBV7-2	TRBJ1-5	NA	CASRDESNQPQHF
16	TRBV7-2	TRBJ1-2	NA	CASSLGFRAREDGYTF
14	TRBV6-1	TRBJ2-5	TRBD1	CASSGTGGQETQYF
16	TRBV18	TRBJ2-3	NA	CASSPPNSLEMDTQYF
12	TRBV12-3/TRBV12-4	TRBJ1-3	NA	CASTGTRNTIYF
17	TRBV12-3/TRBV12-4	TRBJ2-1	TRBD2	CASSPSGTSGGVNEQFF
13	TRBV27	TRBJ2-7	NA	CASRSTGSYEQYF
13	TRBV20-1	TRBJ1-1	NA	CSAAGTLNTEAFF
19	TRBV5-6	TRBJ2-2	TRBD2	CASSLTSGGPLENTGELFF
16	TRBV4-3	TRBJ1-3	NA	CASSQDSRGSGNTIYF
16	TRBV6-5	TRBJ2-1	TRBD1	CASRLTGTVGDNEQFF
14	TRBV4-2	TRBJ1-2	TRBD1	CASSTGQETYGYTF
15	TRBV5-6	TRBJ1-5	NA	CASSCYDSDNQPQHF
13	TRBV29-1	TRBJ2-5	NA	CSVGRQTQETQYF
14	TRBV20-1	TRBJ1-4	TRBD1	CSAARDSSNEKLFF
14	TRBV9	TRBJ2-7	TRBD2	CASSVGGALAEQYF
15	TRBV5-1	TRBJ2-1	TRBD2	CASSLVGGTYNEQFF
15	TRBV5-1	TRBJ2-3	TRBD1	CASSPGTASTDTQYF
16	TRBV25-1	TRBJ1-1	TRBD1	CASSVLSGGGNTEAFF
15	TRBV12-3/TRBV12-4	TRBJ2-7	TRBD1	CASSSPGQGHYEQYF
12	TRBV20-1	TRBJ1-2	NA	CSARGTPYGYTF
15	TRBV5-4	TRBJ2-7	TRBD2	CASSLAERGTLEQYF
15	TRBV7-2	TRBJ1-6	NA	CASSLVLGYNSPLHF
18	TRBV5-1	TRBJ2-5	NA	CASSLAPPPARYQETQYF
14	TRBV7-2	TRBJ2-2	TRBD2	CASSFPSGIGELFF